These 21 T cell receptor beta chains share one sample of origin, sequenced in a study of blood T cells in healthy people across ages. The authors ran a second PCR of about 6 to 11 cycles using a sample-barcoded 5' primer and a J-beta primer mix. TCRdb reprocessed the 5' RACE reads via MiXCR and lists one record per CDR3 protein. The repertoire holds about 1.5 million distinct CDR3 sequences, with 42% as singletons. The sequencing sample was made of blood. The receptors stem from a woman aged 18-29 years in good health.

V gene TRBV7-9 combines with J gene TRBJ1-1, with TRBD1 as a possible D gene (6 bases). The CDR3 runs 14 residues. Trimming removed 6 bases at V and 5 bases at J, with 16 bases between. Germline V gives CDR1 SEHNR, CDR2 FQNEAQ (reference sequence). For the CDR3, the DNA is TGTGCCAGCAGTTTGGGGGCAGGGGTGACTGAAGCTTTCTTT. Its translation: CASSLGAGVTEAFF.

This clonotype was seen more than once but under ten times. A single base separates this from a much larger clone, so it may be a read error. The chain joins TRBV7-9 to TRBJ1-1, with D possibly TRBD1 on 6 matching bases. V was cut by 5 bases and J by 2 bases, with 9 bases left in between. Germline values: CDR1 SEHNR, CDR2 FQNEAQ (reference sequence). The CDR3 is made up of 13 amino acids. CDR3 region: CASSPDSNTEAFF. CDR3 DNA: TGTGCCAGCAGCCCGGACAGCAACACTGAAGCTTTCTTT.

The V and J genes are TRBV20-1 and TRBJ1-2; perhaps TRBD1 as D (5 bases). The germline gives CDR1 DFQATT, CDR2 SNEGSKA (reference sequence). V was trimmed by 0 bases and J by 7 bases, leaving 15 bases between them. The CDR3 runs 14 residues. The CDR3 spells CSARDQAGRIGYTF. The CDR3 nucleotides read TGCAGTGCTAGAGATCAGGCAGGGCGCATTGGCTACACCTTC.

This chain joins TRBV29-1 and TRBJ2-1; the match to TRBD2 covers 7 bases. The CDR3 runs 16 residues. Trimming took 6 bases from V and 1 from J; bases not matched to a gene: 12. Germline CDR1 reads SQVTM; CDR2 reads ANQGSEA. In DNA, the CDR3 is TGCAGCGTCCCCGGGGAGAGCGGGATGTCCTACAATGAGCAGTTCTTC. This gives the protein CSVPGESGMSYNEQFF.

V and J are TRBV27 and TRBJ1-1, with D unresolved. The germline V gene has CDR1 MNHEY and CDR2 SMNVEV (reference sequence). Trimming took off 6 bases at V and 1 base at J, with 15 bases between the two ends. This CDR3 has 15 amino acids. CDR3 residues: CASSSWSRRNTEAFF. CDR3 nucleotide sequence: TGTGCCAGCAGCTCCTGGAGCAGGCGGAACACTGAAGCTTTCTTT.

CDR3 coding DNA: TGTGCCAGCTCAGGACTAGCGCGCAATGAGCAGTTCTTC. As protein: CASSGLARNEQFF. The rearrangement joins TRBV6-1 to TRBJ2-1; TRBD2 agrees at 9 bases. The CDR3 runs 13 residues. The ends lost 8 bases at V and 6 bases at J; junction bases unmatched: 5. Germline-derived CDR1 and CDR2 are MNHNS and SASEGT.

Worth noting for this clonotype: Being one base from a much bigger clone, this may be a read error. The chain joins TRBV3-1 to TRBJ2-4; TRBD2 is a possible D gene (5 bases). The J call could be wrong; TRBJ2-7 is a better fit for the DNA end. The germline CDR1 and CDR2 sequences are LGHDT and YNNKEL (reference sequence). This CDR3 spans 15 amino acids. The CDR3 reads CASSQSYSARVEQYF. As DNA, the CDR3 is TGTGCCAGCAGCCAATCTTATAGTGCGAGGGTCGAGCAGTACTTC.

This clonotype occurred a few times. This chain uses TRBV12-3 or TRBV12-4 with TRBJ2-4; a possible D gene is TRBD2 (6 bases). Trimming shortened V by 1 base and J by 1 base, and 14 bases separated the two germline ends. CDR3 length equals 17 residues. Here the CDR3 reads CASSLGTTARAKNIQYF. CDR3 nucleotides: TGTGCCAGCAGTTTAGGGACTACCGCTAGGGCCAAAAACATTCAGTACTTC.

This rearrangement joins TRBV5-1 to TRBJ1-1; D ambiguous. Trimming removed 5 bases at V and 2 bases at J, with 10 bases between. CDR1 and CDR2 (germline): SGHRS, YFSETQ. This CDR3 contains 13 residues. CDR3 bases: TGCGCCAGCAGGGACTCAGTAAACACTGAAGCTTTCTTT. This sequence encodes CASRDSVNTEAFF.

The rearrangement joins TRBV27 to TRBJ2-1; D remains ambiguous. Trimming removed 4 bases at V and 3 bases at J, with 22 bases between. The V gene's germline CDR1 is MNHEY and CDR2 SMNVEV (reference sequence). This CDR3 has 18 amino acids. The DNA for the CDR3 is TGTGCCAGCAGTTCAGATATCCCCAAACAGACGTACTACAATGAGCAGTTCTTC. Translation gives CASSSDIPKQTYYNEQFF.

This clonotype occurred many times. V usage is TRBV7-3 and J usage is TRBJ2-7; D might be TRBD2 (6 bases). This CDR3 spans 12 amino acids. Germline assignment: CDR1 SGHTA and CDR2 FQGTGA. V was trimmed by 8 bases and J by 5 bases, leaving 13 bases between them. The CDR3 loop is CASGRGSHEQYF. The CDR3, as DNA: TGTGCCAGCGGTCGGGGGTCCCACGAGCAGTACTTC.

The chain combines TRBV7-2 with TRBJ2-1; D uncertain. CDR1 and CDR2 (germline): SGHTA, FQGNSA. CDR3 size: 15 residues. Trimming cost V 3 bases and J 5 bases, with 14 bases left between them. CDR3 loop: CASSLIRSLDNEQFF. CDR3 coding DNA: TGTGCCAGCAGCTTGATCAGGTCCTTGGACAATGAGCAGTTCTTC.

The rearrangement uses TRBV12-3 or TRBV12-4 and TRBJ2-1, with D unresolved. The CDR3 runs 11 residues. Trimming removed 7 bases at V and 10 bases at J, with 11 bases between. As DNA, the CDR3 is TGTGCCAGCACCTACTCCGGGGAGCAGTTCTTC. Its translation is CASTYSGEQFF.

This clonotype has at least ten counts. The junction shows a germline mismatch at one end, possibly a read error. The CDR3 DNA follows: TGTGCCAGCAGCAGGCTTAGCACAGATACGCAGTATTTT. Its translation: CASSRLSTDTQYF. The chain uses TRBV5-1 and TRBJ2-3; D not resolved. This CDR3 comprises 13 residues. Germline V lookup: CDR1 SGHRS, CDR2 YFSETQ.

The chain has TRBV11-2 and TRBJ2-7; TRBD2 matches 11 bases. V lost 1 base, J lost 5 bases, and 4 bases stayed unmatched. The CDR3 runs to 15 residues. Germline V gene lookup returns CDR1 SGHAT and CDR2 FQNNGV. CDR3 loop: CASSLVVAGGDEQYF. The CDR3, as DNA: TGTGCCAGCAGCTTAGTGGTAGCGGGAGGGGACGAGCAGTACTTC. The variable domain in full, completed from reference TRBV11-2 and TRBJ2-7, reads EAGVAQSPRYKIIEKRQSVAFWCNPISGHATLYWYQQILGQGPKLLIQFQNNGVVDDSQLPKDRFSAERLKGVDSTLKIQPAKLEDSAVYLCASSLVVAGGDEQYFGPGTRLTVT.

This clonotype has ten or more counts. This chain links TRBV24-1 with TRBJ2-1, with TRBD2 matching 8 bases. V gave up 4 bases and J gave up 2 bases; unmatched junction bases: 6. The CDR3 length is 16 residues. Germline V gene sequence: CDR1 KGHDR, CDR2 SFDVKD. CDR3 sequence (DNA): TGTGCCACCAGTGACTCATTAGCGGGAACCTACAATGAGCAGTTCTTC. It is translated as CATSDSLAGTYNEQFF.

The V gene is TRBV12-3 or TRBV12-4, the J gene TRBJ1-6; 7 positions agree with TRBD1. The CDR3 extends over 13 amino acids. V trimming: 7 bases; J trimming: 5 bases; junction bases outside the gene matches: 2. CDR3 DNA sequence: TGTGCCAGCAACGGACAGGATAATTCACCCCTCCACTTT. It codes for CASNGQDNSPLHF.

In this sample, this clonotype turned up a few times. The rearrangement joins TRBV28 to TRBJ2-5; 9 bases line up with TRBD2. V was pared by 5 bases and J by 0 bases, with 7 bases of the junction left unmatched. The germline gives CDR1 MDHEN, CDR2 SYDVKM. The CDR3 covers 16 residues. As DNA, the CDR3 is TGTGCCAGCAGTACCCCGGCGGGGGGGTACCAAGAGACCCAGTACTTC. As protein: CASSTPAGGYQETQYF.

V usage is TRBV7-8 and J usage is TRBJ2-4, with 7 bases matching TRBD1. The J call is uncertain, as TRBJ2-5 better fits the DNA end. This CDR3 comprises 16 residues. Germline V gives CDR1 SGHVS, CDR2 FQNEAQ. The chain's CDR3 is CASSLIVGQVQETQYF. The CDR3, as DNA: TGTGCCAGCAGCTTAATCGTAGGACAGGTTCAAGAGACCCAGTACTTC.

This clonotype appeared a few times. The chain is built from TRBV6-5 and TRBJ2-7; D unresolved. CDR3 size: 14 residues. Per germline, CDR1 MNHEY and CDR2 SVGAGI. The ends were cut back, 0 bases at V and 3 bases at J, with 9 bases in the middle. The CDR3 DNA follows: TGTGCCAGCAGTTACTCTCGGCTCAACTACGAGCAGTACTTC. It translates to CASSYSRLNYEQYF.

The rearrangement joins TRBV10-3 to TRBJ2-3; D gene ambiguous. The CDR3 runs to 16 residues. The germline V gene has CDR1 ENHRY and CDR2 SYGVKD. Trimming took off 0 bases at V and 0 bases at J, with 10 bases between the two ends. CDR3 coding DNA: TGTGCCATCAGTGAGTCGAGTCGCAGCAGCACAGATACGCAGTATTTT. Its protein is CAISESSRSSTDTQYF.